This T cell receptor beta chain was captured by sequencing in a study of OX40 agonist ivuxolimab in advanced cancers. Overall study: Enrolled patients in dose escalation had cancers that were hepatocellular carcinoma, melanoma, renal cell or head and neck cancer. The mean age was roughly 60 years, ranging from 23 to 79, with around four fifths of participants male.

Sequencing used immunoSEQ multiplex PCR; TCRdb keeps in-frame clones, though not all of them. The table shows 100,000 or so clones, with under 90% occurring only once. A history of autoimmune disease or systemic immunosuppression excluded patients. Sequences were derived from CD4+ or CD8+ T cells sorted from blood, sampled in a trial of the OX40 agonist ivuxolimab. The clonotype was recovered from an adult with an advanced solid tumor such as melanoma, head and neck, liver or kidney cancer.

CDR3 sequence reads: CSVELTLFSGRRDTQYF. Here the CDR3 DNA reads TGCAGCGTTGAGTTGACCTTATTCAGCGGGAGAAGAGATACGCAGTATTTT. V is TRBV29-1 and J is TRBJ2-3; 8 nucleotides match TRBD2. The germline V gene has CDR1 SQVTM and CDR2 ANQGSEA. With V trimmed by 3 bases and J by 5 bases, 16 bases remained unmatched. This CDR3 region has 17 residues.